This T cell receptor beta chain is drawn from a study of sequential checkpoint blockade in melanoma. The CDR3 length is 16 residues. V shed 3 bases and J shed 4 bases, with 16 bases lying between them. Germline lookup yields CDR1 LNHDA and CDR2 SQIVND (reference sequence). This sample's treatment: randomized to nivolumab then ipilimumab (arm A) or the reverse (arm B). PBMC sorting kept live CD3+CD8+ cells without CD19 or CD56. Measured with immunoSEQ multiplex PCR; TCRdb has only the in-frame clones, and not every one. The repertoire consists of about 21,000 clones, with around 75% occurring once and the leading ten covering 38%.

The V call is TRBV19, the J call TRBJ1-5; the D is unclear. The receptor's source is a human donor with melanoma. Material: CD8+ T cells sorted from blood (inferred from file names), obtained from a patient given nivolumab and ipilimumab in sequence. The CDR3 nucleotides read TGTGCCAGTAGTATCGCCTCCTACAGCGGTAATCAGCCCCAGCATTTT. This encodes CASSIASYSGNQPQHF.